This T cell receptor beta chain emerged from a study of technical replicates of blood from a few donors. Method: immunoSEQ multiplex PCR; TCRdb's copy keeps in-frame clones and lacks some. The sample gives around 13,000 clones, about four fifths of which show up once; around 12% is in the top ten. The CDR3 is made up of 15 amino acids. The ends were cut back, 2 bases at V and 5 bases at J, with 13 bases in the middle. Germline-derived CDR1 and CDR2 are MNHEY and SVGAGI. The sequenced material came from PBMCs. This sequence originates from a human donor in good health. The V and J genes are TRBV6-5 and TRBJ2-1; TRBD1 might be the D (6 bases). CDR3: CASSYGGTGNNEQFF. CDR3 in DNA: TGTGCCAGCAGTTACGGAGGTACAGGGAACAATGAGCAGTTCTTC.